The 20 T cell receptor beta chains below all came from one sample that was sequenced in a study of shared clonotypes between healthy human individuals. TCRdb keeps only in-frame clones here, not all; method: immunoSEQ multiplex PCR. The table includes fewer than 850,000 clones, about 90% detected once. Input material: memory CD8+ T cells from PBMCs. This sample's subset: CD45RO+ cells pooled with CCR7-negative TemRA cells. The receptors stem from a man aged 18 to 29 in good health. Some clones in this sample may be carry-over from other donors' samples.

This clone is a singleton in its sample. The CDR3 is CASSDTYRDTQYF. As DNA, the CDR3 is TGTGCCAGCAGCGACACGTACAGAGATACGCAGTATTTT. The chain joins TRBV9 to TRBJ2-3; D call uncertain. The CDR3 spans 13 residues. Germline values: CDR1 SGDLS, CDR2 YYNGEE. The V end was cut by 3 bases, the J end by 5 bases, with 10 bases between.

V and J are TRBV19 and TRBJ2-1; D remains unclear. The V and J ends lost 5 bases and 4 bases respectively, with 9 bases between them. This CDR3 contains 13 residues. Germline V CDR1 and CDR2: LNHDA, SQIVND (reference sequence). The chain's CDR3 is CASSALTYNEQFF. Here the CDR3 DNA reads TGTGCCAGTAGTGCGCTGACTTACAATGAGCAGTTCTTC.

The CDR3 DNA sequence: TGCAGCGCCCAAGGGATCGACTATGGCTACACCTTC. Its protein is CSAQGIDYGYTF. V usage is TRBV29-1 and J usage is TRBJ1-2, with unresolved D. Per the germline V gene, CDR1 is SQVTM and CDR2 is ANQGSEA. V shed 7 bases and J shed 3 bases, with 12 bases lying between them. The CDR3 sequence is 12 residues long. The whole variable domain, filled in from reference TRBV29-1 and TRBJ1-2, reads SAVISQKPSRDICQRGTSLTIQCQVDSQVTMMFWYRQQPGQSLTLIATANQGSEATYESGFVIDKFPISRPNLTFSTLTVSNMSPEDSSIYLCSAQGIDYGYTFGSGTRLTVV.

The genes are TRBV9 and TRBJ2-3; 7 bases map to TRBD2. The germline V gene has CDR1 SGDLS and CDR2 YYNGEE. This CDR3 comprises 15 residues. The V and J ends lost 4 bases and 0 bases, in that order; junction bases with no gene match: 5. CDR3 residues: CASSQISGSTDTQYF. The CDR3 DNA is TGTGCCAGCAGCCAGATTAGCGGGAGCACAGATACGCAGTATTTT.

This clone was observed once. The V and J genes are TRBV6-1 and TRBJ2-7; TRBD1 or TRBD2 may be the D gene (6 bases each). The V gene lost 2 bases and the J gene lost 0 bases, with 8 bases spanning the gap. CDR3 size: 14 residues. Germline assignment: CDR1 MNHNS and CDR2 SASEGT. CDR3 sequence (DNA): TGTGCCAGCAGTGAATGGGGGGCCTCCTACGAGCAGTACTTC. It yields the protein CASSEWGASYEQYF.

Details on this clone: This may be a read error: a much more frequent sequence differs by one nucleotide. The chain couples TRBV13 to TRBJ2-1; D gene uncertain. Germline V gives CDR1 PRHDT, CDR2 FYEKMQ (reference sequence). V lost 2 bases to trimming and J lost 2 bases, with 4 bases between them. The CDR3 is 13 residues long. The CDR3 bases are TGTGCCAGCAGCTTACGGGCCTACAATGAGCAGTTCTTC. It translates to CASSLRAYNEQFF.

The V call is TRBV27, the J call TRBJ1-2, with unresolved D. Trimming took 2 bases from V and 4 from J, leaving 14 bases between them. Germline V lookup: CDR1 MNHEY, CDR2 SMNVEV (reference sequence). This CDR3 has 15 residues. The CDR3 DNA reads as TGTGCCAGCAGTTTACAAATACCCGGCGGCTATGGCTACACCTTC. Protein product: CASSLQIPGGYGYTF.

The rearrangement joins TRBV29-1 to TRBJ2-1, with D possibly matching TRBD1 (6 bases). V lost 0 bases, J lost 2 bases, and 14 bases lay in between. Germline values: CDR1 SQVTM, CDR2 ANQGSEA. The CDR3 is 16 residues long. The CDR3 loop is CSVEDGGPRPYNEQFF. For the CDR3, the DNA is TGCAGCGTTGAAGATGGGGGCCCGCGGCCCTACAATGAGCAGTTCTTC.

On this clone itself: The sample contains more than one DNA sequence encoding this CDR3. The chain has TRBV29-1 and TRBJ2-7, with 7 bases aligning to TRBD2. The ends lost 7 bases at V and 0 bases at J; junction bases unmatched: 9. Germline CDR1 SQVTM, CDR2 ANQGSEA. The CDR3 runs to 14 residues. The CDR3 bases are TGCAGCGCCTCATCGGGACTAAACTCCTACGAGCAGTACTTC. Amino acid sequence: CSASSGLNSYEQYF.

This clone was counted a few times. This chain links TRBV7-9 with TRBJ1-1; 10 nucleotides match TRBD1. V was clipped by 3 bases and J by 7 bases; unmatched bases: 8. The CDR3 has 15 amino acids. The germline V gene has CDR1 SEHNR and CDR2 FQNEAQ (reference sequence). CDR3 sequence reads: CASSFVDRGRNEAFF. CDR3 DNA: TGTGCCAGCAGCTTCGTAGACAGGGGGCGGAATGAAGCTTTCTTT.

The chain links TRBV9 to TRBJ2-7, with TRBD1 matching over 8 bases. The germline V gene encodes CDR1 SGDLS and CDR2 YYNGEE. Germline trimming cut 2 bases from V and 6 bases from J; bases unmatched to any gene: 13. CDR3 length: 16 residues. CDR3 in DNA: TGTGCCAGCAGCGTTGGAACCGGGACAGGCGTCCGCGAGCAGTACTTC. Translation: CASSVGTGTGVREQYF. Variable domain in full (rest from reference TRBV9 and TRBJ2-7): DSGVTQTPKHLITATGQRVTLRCSPRSGDLSVYWYQQSLDQGLQFLIQYYNGEERAKGNILERFSAQQFPDLHSELNLSSLELGDSALYFCASSVGTGTGVREQYFGPGTRLTVT.

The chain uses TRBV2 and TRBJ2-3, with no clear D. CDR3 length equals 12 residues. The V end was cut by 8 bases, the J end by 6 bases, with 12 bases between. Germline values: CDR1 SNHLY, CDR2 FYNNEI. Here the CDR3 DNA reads TGTGCCAGCCTAAGCCCTAGGGATACGCAGTATTTT. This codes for CASLSPRDTQYF.

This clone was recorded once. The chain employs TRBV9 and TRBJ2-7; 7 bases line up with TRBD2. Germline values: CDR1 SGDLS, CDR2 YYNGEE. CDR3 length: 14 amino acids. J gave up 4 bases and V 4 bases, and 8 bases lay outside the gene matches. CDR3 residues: CASSPRLAAYEQYF. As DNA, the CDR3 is TGTGCCAGCAGCCCCAGACTAGCAGCTTACGAGCAGTACTTC.

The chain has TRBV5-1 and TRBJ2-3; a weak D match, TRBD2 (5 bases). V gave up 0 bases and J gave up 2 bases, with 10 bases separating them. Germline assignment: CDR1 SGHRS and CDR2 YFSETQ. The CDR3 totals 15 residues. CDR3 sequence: CASSLERSLTDTQYF. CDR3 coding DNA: TGCGCCAGCAGCTTGGAGCGGAGCCTCACAGATACGCAGTATTTT.

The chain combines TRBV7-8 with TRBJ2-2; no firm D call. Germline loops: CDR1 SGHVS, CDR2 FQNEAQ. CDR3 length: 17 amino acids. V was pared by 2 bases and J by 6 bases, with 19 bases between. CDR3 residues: CASSLYRANTFSGELFF. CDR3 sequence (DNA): TGTGCCAGCAGCTTATACCGGGCAAATACTTTCTCCGGGGAGCTGTTTTTT.

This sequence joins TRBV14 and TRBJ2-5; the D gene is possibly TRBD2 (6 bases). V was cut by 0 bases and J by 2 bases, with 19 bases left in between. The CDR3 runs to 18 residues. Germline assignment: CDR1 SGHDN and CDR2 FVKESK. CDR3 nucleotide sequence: TGTGCCAGCAGCCAAGATCTTTTCGGAGGGCAGCTACAAGAGACCCAGTACTTC. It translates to CASSQDLFGGQLQETQYF.

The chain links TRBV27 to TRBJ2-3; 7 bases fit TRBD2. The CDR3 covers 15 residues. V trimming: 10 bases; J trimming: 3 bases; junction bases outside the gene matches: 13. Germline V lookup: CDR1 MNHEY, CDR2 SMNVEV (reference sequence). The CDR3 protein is CATHVAGQRTDTQYF. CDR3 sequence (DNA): TGTGCCACCCATGTAGCGGGTCAAAGGACAGATACGCAGTATTTT.

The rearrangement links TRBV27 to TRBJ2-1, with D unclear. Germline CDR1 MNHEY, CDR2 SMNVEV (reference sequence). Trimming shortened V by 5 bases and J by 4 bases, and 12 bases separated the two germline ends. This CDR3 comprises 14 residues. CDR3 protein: CASSPRSLYNEQFF. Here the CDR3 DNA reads TGTGCCAGCAGTCCCAGGTCTCTGTACAATGAGCAGTTCTTC.

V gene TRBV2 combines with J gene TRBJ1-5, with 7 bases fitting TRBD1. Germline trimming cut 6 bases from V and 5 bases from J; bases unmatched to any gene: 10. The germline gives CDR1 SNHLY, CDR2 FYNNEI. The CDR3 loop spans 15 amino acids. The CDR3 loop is CASSPGDSFHQPQHF. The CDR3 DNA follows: TGTGCCAGCAGCCCAGGGGACAGTTTCCATCAGCCCCAGCATTTT.

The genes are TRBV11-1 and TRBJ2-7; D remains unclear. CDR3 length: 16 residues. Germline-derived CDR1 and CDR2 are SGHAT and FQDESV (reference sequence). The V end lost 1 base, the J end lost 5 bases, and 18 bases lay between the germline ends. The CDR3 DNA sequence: TGTGCCAGCAGCTTAGGACGGATTAGATCGTTCCACGAGCAGTACTTC. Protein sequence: CASSLGRIRSFHEQYF.